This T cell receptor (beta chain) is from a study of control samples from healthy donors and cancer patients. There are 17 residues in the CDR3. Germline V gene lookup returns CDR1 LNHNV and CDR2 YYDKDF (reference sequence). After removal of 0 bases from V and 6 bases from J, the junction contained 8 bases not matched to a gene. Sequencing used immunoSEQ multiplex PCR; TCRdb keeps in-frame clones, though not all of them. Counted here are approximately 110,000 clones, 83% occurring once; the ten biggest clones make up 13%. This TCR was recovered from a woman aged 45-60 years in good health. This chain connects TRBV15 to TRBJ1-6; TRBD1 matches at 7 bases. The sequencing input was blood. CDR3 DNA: TGTGCCACCAGCAGAGATGTGACAGGGTCGGGTAATTCACCCCTCCACTTT. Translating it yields CATSRDVTGSGNSPLHF.